This is a list of T cell receptor beta chains from one sample in a study of T cell responses to AZD1222 COVID-19 vaccine. The repertoire was sequenced with immunoSEQ multiplex PCR; TCRdb's copy has only in-frame clones and lacks some. In the table there are just under 55,000 clones, around 90% of which are singletons. Sequencing was performed on peripheral blood, taken on day 0 of AZD1222 vaccination. Receptors were obtained from an adult in good health. CDR3s include the opening cysteine and the closing phenylalanine or tryptophan. The order of the fields is CDR3 protein, CDR3 DNA, D gene, V gene, clone size, J gene. D genes are given only for firm matches. Part of the rows lack a size; the others show once, few, many or a class for expanded clones.

cdr3_aa: CASSSSNRERLHF
cdr3_nt: TGTGCCAGCAGCTCTTCCAACAGGGAGAGGCTCCATTTT
d_call: NA
v_call: TRBV7-6
clone_size: NA
j_call: TRBJ1-5

cdr3_aa: CASRGGAAEQFF
cdr3_nt: TGTGCCAGCAGAGGGGGGGCCGCTGAGCAGTTCTTC
d_call: NA
v_call: TRBV12-3/TRBV12-4
clone_size: NA
j_call: TRBJ2-1

cdr3_aa: CASSLPEDTQYF
cdr3_nt: TGTGCCAGCAGTTTACCCGAAGATACGCAGTATTTT
d_call: NA
v_call: TRBV28
clone_size: once
j_call: TRBJ2-3

cdr3_aa: CASSSGRIYEQYF
cdr3_nt: TGTGCCAGCAGCTCCGGACGGATCTACGAGCAGTACTTC
d_call: NA
v_call: TRBV7-9
clone_size: few
j_call: TRBJ2-7

cdr3_aa: CASSTQGVDPVLFF
cdr3_nt: TGTGCCAGCAGTACACAGGGGGTGGACCCAGTATTGTTTTTT
d_call: TRBD1
v_call: TRBV6-5
clone_size: NA
j_call: TRBJ1-4

cdr3_aa: CASSPPPRGRVAYEQYF
cdr3_nt: TGTGCCAGCAGTCCCCCTCCCAGGGGGCGAGTTGCCTACGAGCAGTACTTC
d_call: TRBD1
v_call: TRBV5-6
clone_size: NA
j_call: TRBJ2-7

cdr3_aa: CASSHPTSGKDTQYF
cdr3_nt: TGTGCCAGCAGCCACCCGACTAGCGGTAAAGATACGCAGTATTTT
d_call: TRBD2
v_call: TRBV6-5
clone_size: NA
j_call: TRBJ2-3

cdr3_aa: CASSYLGPQYF
cdr3_nt: TGTGCCAGCAGTTACCTGGGCCCGCAGTATTTT
d_call: NA
v_call: TRBV6-2/TRBV6-3
clone_size: once
j_call: TRBJ2-3

cdr3_aa: CATSGPGPNSYNEQFF
cdr3_nt: TGTGCCACCAGTGGCCCTGGACCTAATTCCTACAATGAGCAGTTCTTC
d_call: NA
v_call: TRBV24-1
clone_size: NA
j_call: TRBJ2-1

cdr3_aa: CASSGSGHSNQPQHF
cdr3_nt: TGTGCCAGCAGCGGATCCGGGCATAGCAATCAGCCCCAGCATTTT
d_call: NA
v_call: TRBV9
clone_size: NA
j_call: TRBJ1-5

cdr3_aa: CASSSHYEQYF
cdr3_nt: TGTGCCAGCAGTAGTCACTACGAGCAGTACTTC
d_call: NA
v_call: TRBV28
clone_size: NA
j_call: TRBJ2-7